The 32 T cell receptor beta chains below come from one sample, sequenced in a study of shared clonotypes between healthy human individuals. Data came from immunoSEQ multiplex PCR; TCRdb stores just in-frame clones and leaves some out. The sample contains approximately 1.1 million clones, more than 75% of which appear only once. Sequencing input: memory CD4+ T cells from PBMCs. Regarding subset: CD45RA-negative fraction. The receptors come from a man aged 18 to 29 in good health. Some clones in this sample may be carry-over from other donors' samples.

Note on this clone: Within the sample, other DNA sequences also encode this same CDR3. The chain has TRBV6-6 and TRBJ1-5; D perhaps matches TRBD1 (6 bases). This CDR3 is built from 14 residues. Trimming took 2 bases from V and 1 from J, leaving 6 bases between them. CDR1 and CDR2 from the germline V gene are MNHNY and SVGAGI (reference sequence). CDR3 bases: TGTGCCAGCAGTTACCAGGGGAGCAATCAGCCCCAGCATTTT. This encodes CASSYQGSNQPQHF.

Of note for this clone: The same CDR3 is also encoded by other DNA sequences in this sample. The chain recombines TRBV7-2 with TRBJ1-1, with 7 bases identical to TRBD1. The V and J ends lost 1 base and 5 bases, in that order; junction bases with no gene match: 7. The CDR3 spans 15 residues. Germline V gene data show CDR1 as SGHTA and CDR2 as FQGNSA. CDR3 nucleotide sequence: TGTGCCAGCAGCTTAGTAGGTCAGGGGGTGACTGAAGCTTTCTTT. Protein product: CASSLVGQGVTEAFF.

Written as DNA, the CDR3 is TGTGCCTGGAGGCCCAGCGGATTAAGAGATACGCAGTATTTT. Its translation is CAWRPSGLRDTQYF. V and J are TRBV30 and TRBJ2-3, with D possibly being TRBD2 (5 bases). This CDR3 spans 14 amino acids. The germline V gene encodes CDR1 GTSNPN and CDR2 SVGIG (reference sequence). V lost 3 bases, J lost 5 bases, and 15 bases lay in between.

The CDR3 DNA sequence: TGTGCCAGCACAGGGGGCTACGAGCAGTACTTC. Translating gives CASTGGYEQYF. V gene TRBV6-6 combines with J gene TRBJ2-5, with 7 bases identical to TRBD1. The closer fit of TRBJ2-7 to the DNA end suggests the J call may be wrong. CDR3 length: 11 amino acids. Germline lookup yields CDR1 MNHNY and CDR2 SVGAGI (reference sequence).

The chain has TRBV7-9 and TRBJ2-2; 12 bases agree with TRBD2. Trimming cost V 0 bases and J 5 bases; bases outside gene matches: 1. Looked up from germline, CDR1 is SEHNR and CDR2 is FQNEAQ (reference sequence). CDR3 length: 16 amino acids. The CDR3 reads CASSLAGLAGTGELFF. The CDR3 bases are TGTGCCAGCAGCTTAGCCGGACTAGCGGGAACCGGGGAGCTGTTTTTT.

This chain joins TRBV11-2 and TRBJ2-3; D is possibly TRBD1 or TRBD2 (7 bases each). The germline V gene encodes CDR1 SGHAT and CDR2 FQNNGV. V gave up 5 bases and J gave up 1 base, with 19 bases separating them. The CDR3 length is 17 residues. The CDR3, as DNA: TGTGCCAGCAGCCCTCGTCGCAGGGGGGGTGGCACAGATACGCAGTATTTT. Protein: CASSPRRRGGGTDTQYF.

This chain joins TRBV28 and TRBJ2-3; the D is unclear. V gave up 1 base and J gave up 2 bases, with 10 bases separating them. Germline V gives CDR1 MDHEN, CDR2 SYDVKM. The CDR3 extends over 15 amino acids. CDR3 loop: CASSLLLRNTDTQYF. The DNA for the CDR3 is TGTGCCAGCAGTTTATTGCTGCGGAACACAGATACGCAGTATTTT.

About this clone: At the DNA level, this CDR3 is encoded by other sequences in the same sample as well. V is TRBV7-6 and J is TRBJ2-5; D is possibly TRBD1 (6 bases). V was pared by 1 base and J by 2 bases, with 11 bases between. This CDR3 spans 15 amino acids. The germline V gene has CDR1 SGHVS and CDR2 FNYEAQ. CDR3 nucleotides: TGTGCCAGCAGCTTAGTAGGGGGTACGCAAGAGACCCAGTACTTC. Protein product: CASSLVGGTQETQYF.

V usage is TRBV5-1 and J usage is TRBJ1-3; no clear D gene. CDR1 is SGHRS and CDR2 is YFSETQ in the germline V gene. V lost 3 bases and J lost 2, with 12 bases in between. This CDR3 is built from 15 residues. This CDR3 reads CASSSQEGAGNTIYF. The DNA for the CDR3 is TGCGCCAGCAGCTCACAAGAGGGAGCTGGAAACACCATATATTTT.

The chain employs TRBV9 and TRBJ2-1; D call uncertain. From germline, CDR1 is SGDLS and CDR2 YYNGEE. V lost 1 base to trimming and J lost 10 bases, with 9 bases between them. This CDR3 region has 12 residues. The CDR3 loop is CASSVTPGEQFF. The CDR3, as DNA: TGTGCCAGCAGCGTAACCCCCGGAGAGCAGTTCTTC.

This rearrangement joins TRBV29-1 to TRBJ2-7; D may be TRBD2 (6 bases). Per the germline V gene, CDR1 is SQVTM and CDR2 is ANQGSEA. Trimming removed 7 bases from V and 6 bases from J, with 19 bases in between. The CDR3 sequence is 13 residues long. CDR3: CSATAGGDSEQYF. In DNA form, the CDR3 reads TGCAGCGCCACCGCCGGCGGGGACTCCGAGCAGTACTTC.

The gene calls are TRBV2 and TRBJ1-1; TRBD1 is a possible D gene (6 bases). This CDR3 comprises 14 residues. The germline V gene encodes CDR1 SNHLY and CDR2 FYNNEI. Deletions cut 6 bases from V and 0 bases from J, with 11 bases between. The CDR3 spells CASRLQGLNTEAFF. CDR3 bases: TGTGCCAGCAGACTTCAGGGGCTGAACACTGAAGCTTTCTTT.

V usage is TRBV5-4 and J usage is TRBJ2-1; possibly TRBD1 for D (6 bases). V lost 0 bases and J lost 12, with 16 bases in between. CDR3 size: 14 residues. Per the germline V gene, CDR1 is SGHNT and CDR2 is YYREEE (reference sequence). The CDR3: CASSLDRATIGQFF. CDR3 sequence (DNA): TGTGCCAGCAGCTTGGACAGGGCGACCATAGGGCAGTTCTTC.

The chain carries TRBV28 and TRBJ2-3; D perhaps matches TRBD2 (6 bases). Germline CDR1 is MDHEN and CDR2 is SYDVKM. V lost 8 bases and J lost 6, with 21 bases in between. The CDR3 is made up of 15 amino acids. The CDR3 here is CASSLGGVSRDTQYF. CDR3 nucleotide sequence: TGTGCCAGCTCCCTGGGCGGGGTCTCGAGGGATACGCAGTATTTT.

This chain joins TRBV6-1 and TRBJ1-4; D gene ambiguous. CDR3 length equals 12 residues. The germline V gene has CDR1 MNHNS and CDR2 SASEGT. Trimming took off 11 bases at V and 4 bases at J, with 11 bases between the two ends. CDR3 sequence (DNA): TGTGCCGTTAGAGGGATTAATGAAAAACTGTTTTTT. Its protein product is CAVRGINEKLFF.

The chain carries TRBV7-3 and TRBJ2-2; 9 bases agree with TRBD1. Germline V gives CDR1 SGHTA, CDR2 FQGTGA. This CDR3 is 17 amino acids long. J was trimmed by 5 bases and V by 2 bases; bases with no gene match: 9. The CDR3 nucleotides read TGTGCCAGCAGCTTACGAGGACAGGGGATAGGGACCGGGGAGCTGTTTTTT. Its protein is CASSLRGQGIGTGELFF.

This chain joins TRBV7-3 and TRBJ2-2; no reliable D call. V lost 2 bases and J 4 bases, leaving 8 bases between the germline ends. Germline V gives CDR1 SGHTA, CDR2 FQGTGA. This CDR3 contains 14 residues. The CDR3 bases are TGTGCCAGCAGCTTAGCAGCAGGCACCGGGGAGCTGTTTTTT. Its protein product is CASSLAAGTGELFF.

The V and J genes are TRBV10-3 and TRBJ2-7; 11 nucleotides line up with TRBD1. V lost 3 bases and J lost 2; bases outside the gene matches: 6. Germline CDR1 ENHRY, CDR2 SYGVKD. The CDR3 has 16 residues. The CDR3: CAISEGQGAGAYEQYF. Written as DNA, the CDR3 is TGTGCCATCAGTGAAGGACAGGGGGCGGGAGCCTACGAGCAGTACTTC.

J is TRBJ2-7 and V is TRBV18; 7 bases are shared with TRBD2. CDR3 length equals 14 residues. J gave up 7 bases and V 3 bases, and 9 bases lay outside the gene matches. Germline CDR1 and CDR2: KGHSH and LQKENI. The CDR3 DNA reads TGTGCCAGCTCACCGGGACTACCGGATATGGAGCAGTACTTC. This codes for CASSPGLPDMEQYF.

The chain couples TRBV9 to TRBJ2-3; D is unclear. Trimming took 0 bases from V and 5 from J, leaving 13 bases between them. In germline, CDR1 is SGDLS, CDR2 YYNGEE. CDR3 length equals 15 residues. CDR3 coding DNA: TGTGCCAGCAGCGTAGGCCCCCAACCGGAAGATACGCAGTATTTT. It yields the protein CASSVGPQPEDTQYF.

This clone was recorded a few times. This sequence joins TRBV18 and TRBJ1-1, with D possibly being TRBD1 (5 bases). CDR1 and CDR2 (germline): KGHSH, LQKENI. Trimming left V 4 bases short and J 0 bases short, with 15 bases between. CDR3 length: 16 amino acids. The CDR3 DNA follows: TGTGCCAGCTCACGACGGGGCAGACTCATGAACACTGAAGCTTTCTTT. It codes for CASSRRGRLMNTEAFF. The full variable domain, in which reference TRBV18 and TRBJ1-1 provide the parts outside the CDR3, is NAGVMQNPRHLVRRRGQEARLRCSPMKGHSHVYWYRQLPEEGLKFMVYLQKENIIDESGMPKERFSAEFPKEGPSILRIQQVVRGDSAAYFCASSRRGRLMNTEAFFGQGTRLTVV.

The V and J genes are TRBV25-1 and TRBJ1-2; 7 bases match TRBD1. The ends lost 1 base at V and 0 bases at J; junction bases unmatched: 5. The CDR3 is made up of 16 amino acids. CDR1 and CDR2 (germline): MGHDK, SYGVNS. This chain's CDR3 is CASSESTGTTNYGYTF. CDR3 sequence (DNA): TGTGCCAGCAGTGAATCGACAGGGACCACTAACTATGGCTACACCTTC.

The chain joins TRBV18 to TRBJ1-2, with 8 bases matching TRBD1. This CDR3 has 15 amino acids. Germline values: CDR1 KGHSH, CDR2 LQKENI. V dropped 0 bases and J dropped 4; count of bases not matched to a gene: 4. This CDR3 is CASSPPGQATYGYTF. CDR3 DNA: TGTGCCAGCTCACCACCGGGACAGGCGACCTATGGCTACACCTTC.

The chain combines TRBV28 with TRBJ2-1; 16 positions match TRBD2. J gave up 9 bases and V 2 bases, and 13 bases lay outside the gene matches. Germline loops: CDR1 MDHEN, CDR2 SYDVKM. The CDR3 runs 19 residues. CDR3 residues: CASSLEGGGLAGGRGEQFF. The CDR3 DNA is TGTGCCAGCAGTTTAGAGGGTGGGGGACTAGCGGGAGGGCGAGGTGAGCAGTTCTTC.

This clone has more than one count but fewer than ten. The V and J genes are TRBV28 and TRBJ1-4; a possible D gene is TRBD1 (6 bases). Trimming removed 5 bases at V and 3 bases at J, with 13 bases between. This CDR3 has 15 amino acids. Germline V gene lookup returns CDR1 MDHEN and CDR2 SYDVKM. CDR3 sequence: CASSANDRPNEKLFF. The CDR3 DNA follows: TGTGCCAGCAGTGCAAACGACAGGCCTAATGAAAAACTGTTTTTT.

The CDR3 sequence is CASSLRSYNEQFF. The CDR3, as DNA: TGTGCCAGCAGCTTACGTTCCTACAATGAGCAGTTCTTC. This chain links TRBV11-2 with TRBJ2-1; D not certain. The ends were cut back, 2 bases at V and 1 base at J, with 3 bases in the middle. The CDR3 is 13 residues long. Germline V gene lookup returns CDR1 SGHAT and CDR2 FQNNGV.

The chain uses TRBV9 and TRBJ2-5; the D is unclear. CDR3 size: 12 residues. The V gene lost 4 bases and the J gene lost 5 bases, with 9 bases spanning the gap. Germline CDR1 is SGDLS and CDR2 is YYNGEE. CDR3 DNA sequence: TGTGCCAGCAGCCTCCCATCGGAGACCCAGTACTTC. Translating it yields CASSLPSETQYF.

This clone has just a few counts. V is TRBV15 and J is TRBJ2-3; 11 bases match TRBD2. V was clipped by 2 bases and J by 5 bases; unmatched bases: 6. CDR1 and CDR2 from the germline V gene are LNHNV and YYDKDF (reference sequence). This CDR3 contains 16 residues. DNA for the CDR3: TGTGCCACCAGCAGAAGTAGCGGGAGGGGTGTAGATACGCAGTATTTT. The encoded protein is CATSRSSGRGVDTQYF. Based on the CDR3 plus reference TRBV15 and TRBJ2-3, the full variable domain is DAMVIQNPRYQVTQFGKPVTLSCSQTLNHNVMYWYQQKSSQAPKLLFHYYDKDFNNEADTPDNFQSRRPNTSFCFLDIRSPGLGDTAMYLCATSRSSGRGVDTQYFGPGTRLTVL.

This clone was seen once. Other DNA sequences of this sample code for an identical CDR3. The chain has TRBV7-2 and TRBJ2-1; 12 bases match TRBD2. The ends lost 5 bases at V and 4 bases at J; junction bases unmatched: 0. CDR3 length: 14 residues. Germline V CDR1 and CDR2: SGHTA, FQGNSA. CDR3 coding DNA: TGTGCCAGCAGCGGACTAGCGGGATACAATGAGCAGTTCTTC. Its protein is CASSGLAGYNEQFF.

V gene TRBV6-5 combines with J gene TRBJ1-5; D is unclear. The CDR3 has 15 amino acids. CDR1 is MNHEY, CDR2 SVGAGI, per germline. Trimming took 0 bases from V and 3 from J, leaving 9 bases between them. CDR3 amino acids: CASSYSSTANQPQHF. CDR3 in DNA: TGTGCCAGCAGTTACTCGAGTACAGCCAATCAGCCCCAGCATTTT.

This clone was detected a few times. This chain uses TRBV11-3 with TRBJ2-7; 12 bases map to TRBD2. V gave up 5 bases and J gave up 3 bases; unmatched junction bases: 14. CDR3 length: 18 residues. Germline assignment: CDR1 SGHNT and CDR2 YENEEA. The CDR3 protein is CASSSAGLAGNVYYEQYF. CDR3 in DNA: TGTGCCAGCAGCAGCGCGGGACTAGCGGGTAACGTTTACTACGAGCAGTACTTC.

The chain is built from TRBV6-6 and TRBJ1-1; D might be TRBD1 (5 bases). The germline gives CDR1 MNHNY, CDR2 SVGAGI (reference sequence). CDR3 length equals 13 residues. Trimming removed 2 bases at V and 1 base at J, with 5 bases between. CDR3 nucleotide sequence: TGTGCCAGCAGTTACGGACAGAACACTGAAGCTTTCTTT. This gives the protein CASSYGQNTEAFF.